The 26 T cell receptor beta chains reported below all come from one sample, sequenced in a study of vaccination and CD4 T cells after COVID-19. Which antigens these TCRs recognize remains unknown. Sequencing of DNA taken from cultured CD4+ T cells relied on the Oncomine TCR Beta short-read assay. Using its own MiXCR run on the PCR reads, TCRdb lists one record per CDR3 protein. The data show some 14,000 distinct CDR3 sequences, 55% to 85% seen once. Documented treatment: roughly 11-day PBMC culture with coronavirus spike peptide pools or control peptides (ViraFEST assay). Sequenced: CD4+ T cells from blood, cultured in vitro. The receptor set was obtained from a human donor who had recovered from COVID-19.

The chain couples TRBV25-1 to TRBJ1-2; D remains unclear. The germline gives CDR1 MGHDK, CDR2 SYGVNS. CDR3 length: 13 residues. The V gene lost 6 bases and the J gene lost 4 bases, with 12 bases spanning the gap. CDR3: CASSPPGPYGYTF. In DNA form, the CDR3 reads TGTGCCAGCAGCCCCCCCGGCCCCTATGGCTACACCTTC.

V is TRBV7-9 and J is TRBJ1-5; 9 bases agree with TRBD1. Germline loops: CDR1 SEHNR, CDR2 FQNEAQ (reference sequence). J gave up 2 bases and V 3 bases, and 2 bases lay outside the gene matches. This CDR3 is 15 amino acids long. The chain's CDR3 is CASSLGDRGNQPQHF. CDR3 nucleotides: TGTGCCAGCAGCTTGGGGGACAGGGGCAATCAGCCCCAGCATTTT.

This chain joins TRBV27 and TRBJ2-5, with D possibly matching TRBD2 (5 bases). The germline CDR1 and CDR2 sequences are MNHEY and SMNVEV (reference sequence). The CDR3 spans 16 residues. Trimming shortened V by 6 bases and J by 3 bases, and 20 bases separated the two germline ends. The CDR3 loop reads CASSPRRQVGEETQYF. The CDR3 region has the DNA TGTGCCAGCAGCCCACGGCGTCAAGTCGGGGAAGAGACCCAGTACTTC.

This clonotype was seen only a few times. The chain is built from TRBV20-1 and TRBJ2-3; the D gene is possibly TRBD2 (6 bases). Between the trimmed V and J ends, which lost 6 bases and 1 base, there was a span of 11 bases. CDR1 and CDR2 (germline): DFQATT, SNEGSKA (reference sequence). CDR3 length equals 13 residues. The CDR3 bases are TGCAGTGCGGGAGCTAGCGGCACAGATACGCAGTATTTT. Protein product: CSAGASGTDTQYF.

The chain combines TRBV7-9 with TRBJ1-2; D is perhaps TRBD1 (6 bases). Trimming shortened V by 5 bases and J by 3 bases, and 16 bases separated the two germline ends. Germline V gene data show CDR1 as SEHNR and CDR2 as FQNEAQ (reference sequence). This CDR3 region has 15 residues. CDR3 residues: CASSPQGSPDYGYTF. The DNA for the CDR3 is TGTGCCAGCAGCCCCCAGGGGTCCCCCGACTATGGCTACACCTTC.

This chain links TRBV20-1 with TRBJ1-6; no reliable D call. Trimming stripped 2 bases from V and 2 bases from J, with 1 base between. Germline loops: CDR1 DFQATT, CDR2 SNEGSKA (reference sequence). The CDR3 loop spans 12 amino acids. The CDR3 region is CSARTYNSPLHF. Here the CDR3 DNA reads TGCAGTGCTAGAACCTATAATTCACCCCTCCACTTT.

This chain links TRBV28 with TRBJ1-2; 8 positions match TRBD1. Germline CDR1 reads MDHEN; CDR2 reads SYDVKM. CDR3 length: 15 residues. Germline trimming cut 4 bases from V and 7 bases from J; bases unmatched to any gene: 11. This chain's CDR3 is CASSSIPPGGFGYTF. The CDR3, as DNA: TGTGCCAGCAGTTCCATCCCGCCAGGGGGCTTTGGCTACACCTTC.

J is TRBJ2-3 and V is TRBV21-1; TRBD1 reflects the table's D call only, with no check against the DNA. TRBV21-1 is assigned pseudogene status. The CDR3 is made up of 16 amino acids. CDR3 amino acids: CASSSRDRVLYDTQYF. The CDR3 DNA reads as TGTGCCAGCAGCTCCAGGGACAGGGTTTTATATGATACGCAGTATTTT.

The rearrangement uses TRBV18 and TRBJ1-5; the D is unclear. From germline, CDR1 is KGHSH and CDR2 LQKENI. This CDR3 region has 15 residues. The germline V and J ends were trimmed by 2 bases and 1 base, with 9 bases remaining between them. The CDR3 loop reads CASSPGFGSNQPQHF. The CDR3 coding sequence is TGTGCCAGCTCACCAGGTTTTGGGAGCAATCAGCCCCAGCATTTT.

The CDR3 DNA reads as TGCAGTCCTATCAGACAGACTAACTATGGCTACACCTTC. Translating it yields CSPIRQTNYGYTF. The V and J genes are TRBV20-1 and TRBJ1-2; tentative D call: TRBD1 (5 bases). CDR3 length equals 13 residues. Germline V lookup: CDR1 DFQATT, CDR2 SNEGSKA (reference sequence). The V gene lost 8 bases and the J gene lost 0 bases, with 13 bases spanning the gap.

To note about this clonotype: An end of the junction differs from the germline gene, which may be a read error. The V and J genes are TRBV6-1 and TRBJ2-1, with no clear D. This CDR3 comprises 13 residues. Germline V gives CDR1 MNHNS, CDR2 SASEGT. DNA of the CDR3: TGTGCCGGCAGCCTCGACTCCTACAATGAGCAGTTCTTC. Translating gives CAGSLDSYNEQFF.

The chain recombines TRBV7-2 with TRBJ1-1; D remains ambiguous. CDR3 length: 13 residues. Trimming cost V 5 bases and J 2 bases, with 9 bases left between them. The germline gives CDR1 SGHTA, CDR2 FQGNSA. The CDR3 DNA reads TGTGCCAGCAGCCTCGAATCTAACACTGAAGCTTTCTTT. This translates into CASSLESNTEAFF. Full variable domain (missing parts from reference TRBV7-2 and TRBJ1-1): GAGVSQSPSNKVTEKGKDVELRCDPISGHTALYWYRQSLGQGLEFLIYFQGNSAPDKSGLPSDRFSAERTGGSVSTLTIQRTQQEDSAVYLCASSLESNTEAFFGQGTRLTVV.

This clonotype came up once. The chain recombines TRBV5-5 with TRBJ1-5; 7 bases are a match to TRBD1. V was clipped by 3 bases and J by 6 bases; unmatched bases: 9. This CDR3 spans 15 amino acids. Per germline, CDR1 SGHKS and CDR2 YYEKEE (reference sequence). The CDR3 reads CASSSPGTVGQPQHF. The CDR3 DNA sequence: TGTGCCAGCAGCTCGCCCGGGACAGTCGGTCAGCCCCAGCATTTT.

The V and J genes are TRBV7-6 and TRBJ2-5; TRBD2 is a possible D gene (6 bases). Trimming removed 5 bases from V and 2 bases from J, with 18 bases in between. This CDR3 region has 16 residues. Per germline, CDR1 SGHVS and CDR2 FNYEAQ. CDR3 sequence reads: CASSKGGVRGQETQYF. As DNA, the CDR3 is TGTGCCAGCAGCAAAGGAGGGGTAAGGGGACAAGAGACCCAGTACTTC. The full variable domain, with the rest looked up from reference TRBV7-6 and TRBJ2-5, is GAGVSQSPRYKVTKRGQDVALRCDPISGHVSLYWYRQALGQGPEFLTYFNYEAQQDKSGLPNDRFSAERPEGSISTLTIQRTEQRDSAMYRCASSKGGVRGQETQYFGPGTRLLVL.

J is TRBJ1-2 and V is TRBV27; D is unresolved. This CDR3 contains 15 residues. CDR1 is MNHEY, CDR2 SMNVEV, per germline (reference sequence). The V end was cut by 2 bases, the J end by 3 bases, with 13 bases between. CDR3 sequence (DNA): TGTGCCAGCAGTTTACGGGCCGCAGGCTACTATGGCTACACCTTC. It translates to CASSLRAAGYYGYTF.

V usage is TRBV20-1 and J usage is TRBJ2-7; TRBD2 aligns across 7 bases. There are 13 residues in the CDR3. The junction had 6 bases not matched to a gene; V was cut back by 7 bases and J by 0 bases. Germline V gene data show CDR1 as DFQATT and CDR2 as SNEGSKA (reference sequence). This CDR3 is CSGTAGVSYEQYF. CDR3 nucleotide sequence: TGCAGTGGTACGGCGGGAGTCTCCTACGAGCAGTACTTC.

The chain combines TRBV15 with TRBJ1-3; D uncertain. Trimming removed 0 bases from V and 0 bases from J, with 3 bases in between. Germline CDR1 is LNHNV and CDR2 is YYDKDF (reference sequence). The CDR3 contains 14 residues. This chain's CDR3 is CATSRDPSGNTIYF. The CDR3 DNA is TGTGCCACCAGCAGAGATCCCTCTGGAAACACCATATATTTT.

The chain employs TRBV11-2 and TRBJ2-5; D gene ambiguous. V lost 6 bases, J lost 4 bases, and 6 bases lay in between. Germline CDR1 is SGHAT and CDR2 is FQNNGV. The CDR3 sequence is 11 residues long. CDR3: CASSNRETQYF. Here the CDR3 DNA reads TGTGCCAGCAGTAACAGAGAGACCCAGTACTTC.

The chain combines TRBV19 with TRBJ2-3; D ambiguous. The CDR3 runs 11 residues. Trimming left V 4 bases short and J 2 bases short, with 1 base between. The germline CDR1 and CDR2 sequences are LNHDA and SQIVND (reference sequence). CDR3 DNA sequence: TGTGCCAGTAGTAACACAGATACGCAGTATTTT. Its protein product is CASSNTDTQYF.

The CDR3 bases are TGTGCCAGCAGCAGAACTCCAGGGGGTGTTGGAACCGGGGAGCTGTTTTTT. Translated: CASSRTPGGVGTGELFF. This chain uses TRBV7-2 with TRBJ2-2; TRBD1 matches 7 bases. Germline CDR1 and CDR2: SGHTA and FQGNSA. This CDR3 spans 17 amino acids. Losses at the gene ends were 5 bases for V and 5 bases for J; bases not matched to a gene: 14.

J is TRBJ2-1 and V is TRBV5-1; 8 nucleotides agree with TRBD2. Trimming took 6 bases from V and 7 from J; bases not matched to a gene: 9. Germline V gene data show CDR1 as SGHRS and CDR2 as YFSETQ. CDR3 length equals 14 residues. The CDR3 sequence: CASMSGSLWNEQFF. Written as DNA, the CDR3 is TGCGCCAGCATGAGCGGGAGCCTTTGGAATGAGCAGTTCTTC.

The chain is built from TRBV7-2 and TRBJ2-3, with TRBD2 matching over 14 bases. CDR3 length: 17 amino acids. Losses at the gene ends were 5 bases for V and 2 bases for J; bases not matched to a gene: 6. Germline CDR1 is SGHTA and CDR2 is FQGNSA. CDR3 in DNA: TGTGCCAGCAGCCTCGGACTAGCGGGAGGCCCCACAGATACGCAGTATTTT. It yields the protein CASSLGLAGGPTDTQYF. Variable domain in full (rest from reference TRBV7-2 and TRBJ2-3): GAGVSQSPSNKVTEKGKDVELRCDPISGHTALYWYRQSLGQGLEFLIYFQGNSAPDKSGLPSDRFSAERTGGSVSTLTIQRTQQEDSAVYLCASSLGLAGGPTDTQYFGPGTRLTVL.

This clonotype came up a few times. V usage is TRBV15 and J usage is TRBJ1-1; unclear D gene. Trimming cost V 2 bases and J 0 bases, with 10 bases left between them. Germline V gene sequence: CDR1 LNHNV, CDR2 YYDKDF (reference sequence). This CDR3 has 15 residues. The CDR3 DNA reads TGTGCCACCAGCAGATTGACGGCCATGAACACTGAAGCTTTCTTT. Translated, it gives CATSRLTAMNTEAFF.

The V and J genes are TRBV24-1 and TRBJ2-5, with D unresolved. V lost 2 bases and J 7 bases, leaving 16 bases between the germline ends. The germline V gene encodes CDR1 KGHDR and CDR2 SFDVKD. CDR3 size: 15 residues. CDR3 DNA: TGTGCCACCAGTGATTCGCTAAACCCTCTCGGGACCCAGTACTTC. This sequence encodes CATSDSLNPLGTQYF.

The chain combines TRBV28 with TRBJ1-2; TRBD1 aligns across 11 bases. V gave up 5 bases and J gave up 5 bases; unmatched junction bases: 7. CDR1 and CDR2 (germline): MDHEN, SYDVKM. The CDR3 extends over 15 amino acids. CDR3 in DNA: TGTGCCAGCAGTCGCGCCGGGACAGGGGGGTATGGCTACACCTTC. Residues: CASSRAGTGGYGYTF.

The rearrangement uses TRBV28 and TRBJ2-3; TRBD1 matches 8 bases. CDR1 is MDHEN and CDR2 is SYDVKM in the germline V gene. CDR3 length: 17 residues. V lost 2 bases and J lost 1; bases outside the gene matches: 8. CDR3 DNA: TGTGCCAGCAGTTTACCCGGACAGGGAAAGGGCACAGATACGCAGTATTTT. It encodes CASSLPGQGKGTDTQYF.